Given below is one TCR beta chain in context. The sample belongs to a study of neoadjuvant anti-PD-1 for oral cavity cancer. Trimming took 7 bases from V and 1 from J, leaving 14 bases between them. The CDR3 spans 15 residues. Germline CDR1 reads MNHGY; CDR2 reads SVAAGI. Using immunoSEQ multiplex PCR, the repertoire was profiled, and TCRdb retains in-frame clones only, with some absent. The table lists around 81,000 clones, 84% of them singletons. The chain employs TRBV6-9 and TRBJ2-4, with a possible D match to TRBD1 (6 bases). Sequences were derived from PBMCs, sampled before nivolumab (anti-PD-1) treatment. The clonotype was recovered from a person between 35 and 79 years old with oral cavity squamous cell carcinoma. CDR3 residues: CASTDRSRAKNIQYF. The CDR3 region has the DNA TGTGCCAGCACCGACAGGTCGAGGGCCAAAAACATTCAGTACTTC.